The 18 T cell receptor beta chains below all came from one sample that was sequenced in a study of T cell changes during pregnancy in multiple sclerosis. TCRdb's table, derived via immunoSEQ multiplex PCR, lists solely in-frame clones and lacks some. This table holds approximately 64,000 clones, about nine tenths found once. The material was peripheral blood, obtained in the second trimester of pregnancy. Receptors originate from a female donor in good health, enrolled as a control in a pregnancy study.

The V call is TRBV27, the J call TRBJ2-7, with 7 bases matching TRBD2. V lost 5 bases to trimming and J lost 0 bases; unmatched junction nucleotides: 7. Germline V lookup: CDR1 MNHEY, CDR2 SMNVEV (reference sequence). CDR3 length: 15 amino acids. The CDR3 reads CASSIWWEGSYEQYF. The CDR3 DNA sequence: TGTGCCAGCAGTATTTGGTGGGAGGGCTCCTACGAGCAGTACTTC.

The chain carries TRBV19 and TRBJ1-3; D may be TRBD1 (5 bases). The CDR3 is 15 residues long. The germline V and J ends were trimmed by 5 bases and 0 bases, with 11 bases remaining between them. Germline V gene lookup returns CDR1 LNHDA and CDR2 SQIVND (reference sequence). CDR3 nucleotides: TGTGCCAGTAGTCGTCAGACAGACTCTGGAAACACCATATATTTT. It yields the protein CASSRQTDSGNTIYF.

The J gene is TRBJ2-1, the V gene TRBV9; 7 nucleotides align to TRBD2. The germline V gene has CDR1 SGDLS and CDR2 YYNGEE. The CDR3 runs 15 residues. Trimming took 0 bases from V and 7 from J; bases not matched to a gene: 7. The CDR3 nucleotides read TGTGCCAGCAGCGTAGGTAGCGGGTTGGGGAATGAGCAGTTCTTC. Its translation is CASSVGSGLGNEQFF.

J is TRBJ2-1 and V is TRBV5-4; TRBD2 aligns across 10 bases. The CDR3 runs 16 residues. V trimming: 3 bases; J trimming: 4 bases; junction bases outside the gene matches: 7. Germline CDR1 and CDR2: SGHNT and YYREEE (reference sequence). CDR3 DNA sequence: TGTGCCAGCAGCTCCTTAGCGGGGGGACGATACAATGAGCAGTTCTTC. It translates to CASSSLAGGRYNEQFF.

The CDR3 reads CASSTWGSSDTQYF. The CDR3 bases are TGTGCCAGCAGCACTTGGGGCTCATCAGATACGCAGTATTTT. V gene TRBV6-5 combines with J gene TRBJ2-3; weak D call: TRBD1 (5 bases). Trimming removed 6 bases from V and 4 bases from J, with 14 bases in between. The germline V gene encodes CDR1 MNHEY and CDR2 SVGAGI. The CDR3 length is 14 residues.

Note on this clone: Other DNA sequences from this sample encode an identical CDR3 as well. V and J are TRBV9 and TRBJ2-7; TRBD2 is a possible D gene (5 bases). The CDR3 is made up of 14 amino acids. Between the trimmed V and J ends, which lost 3 bases and 3 bases, there was a span of 13 bases. Germline values: CDR1 SGDLS, CDR2 YYNGEE. The DNA of the CDR3 is TGTGCCAGCAGCGGAGACCGGGAAGGCTACGAGCAGTACTTC. Translated, it gives CASSGDREGYEQYF.

The DNA of the CDR3 is TGTGCCAGCAGGGGACAGGTGGGGGGCTACACCTTC. Translating gives CASRGQVGGYTF. The chain joins TRBV7-8 to TRBJ1-2; TRBD1 matches 8 bases. The CDR3 is 12 amino acids. The germline V gene has CDR1 SGHVS and CDR2 FQNEAQ. V gave up 6 bases and J gave up 8 bases; unmatched junction bases: 5.

The chain recombines TRBV27 with TRBJ2-3; TRBD1 matches 8 bases. Germline V gene sequence: CDR1 MNHEY, CDR2 SMNVEV (reference sequence). The V gene end was trimmed by 5 bases and the J gene end by 3 bases; junction bases not matched to a gene: 13. The CDR3 is made up of 17 amino acids. CDR3 region: CASSPIWTGMRTDTQYF. CDR3 DNA: TGTGCCAGCAGTCCGATCTGGACAGGGATGAGGACAGATACGCAGTATTTT.

This clone was picked up one time. This sequence joins TRBV5-1 and TRBJ2-1, with TRBD2 identical over 9 bases. J gave up 8 bases and V 2 bases, and 8 bases lay outside the gene matches. CDR3 length: 15 residues. CDR1 and CDR2 (germline): SGHRS, YFSETQ. The CDR3 DNA is TGCGCCAGCAGCTTAGGTAGCGGGGGTATCGATGAGCAGTTCTTC. Amino acids: CASSLGSGGIDEQFF.

This CDR3 reads CASSQDGASGFYEQYF. For the CDR3, the DNA is TGCGCCAGCAGCCAAGACGGGGCTAGCGGATTCTACGAGCAGTACTTC. V and J are TRBV4-1 and TRBJ2-7; the match to TRBD2 covers 7 bases. CDR3 size: 16 residues. With 0 bases clipped from V and 3 bases from J, the junction kept 8 bases outside the gene matches. CDR1 is MGHRA, CDR2 YSYEKL, per germline.

The J gene is TRBJ2-7, the V gene TRBV28; 7 nucleotides agree with TRBD2. Germline V gene lookup returns CDR1 MDHEN and CDR2 SYDVKM. The V segment lost 5 bases and the J segment 3 bases; nucleotides outside the gene matches: 10. This CDR3 region has 15 residues. CDR3 loop: CASSSFGGGVYEQYF. In DNA form, the CDR3 reads TGTGCCAGCAGTAGCTTTGGTGGGGGGGTCTACGAGCAGTACTTC.

CDR3 sequence: CASSLEGRGETQYF. The CDR3 region has the DNA TGCGCCAGCAGCTTGGAGGGGCGTGGGGAGACCCAGTACTTC. The chain employs TRBV5-1 and TRBJ2-5; perhaps TRBD1 as D (5 bases). CDR1 SGHRS and CDR2 YFSETQ come from the germline V gene. V dropped 0 bases and J dropped 5 bases, with 11 bases sitting between them. The CDR3 extends over 14 amino acids.

The CDR3 sequence is CASSLGGRGYEQYF. CDR3 bases: TGTGCCAGCAGCTTAGGCGGGAGGGGCTACGAGCAGTACTTC. J is TRBJ2-7 and V is TRBV7-6, with 9 bases matching TRBD2. The CDR3 is made up of 14 amino acids. V gave up 1 base and J gave up 3 bases; unmatched junction bases: 1. Germline CDR1 reads SGHVS; CDR2 reads FNYEAQ.

This chain uses TRBV19 with TRBJ2-3, with 7 bases that match TRBD1. CDR3 length: 16 residues. Germline CDR1 is LNHDA and CDR2 is SQIVND (reference sequence). V lost 5 bases and J lost 2; bases outside the gene matches: 10. The CDR3 region has the DNA TGTGCCAGTAGTCCAGGAATACAGGGGCACACAGATACGCAGTATTTT. Amino acids: CASSPGIQGHTDTQYF.

The genes are TRBV6-5 and TRBJ1-5; no firm D call. Trimming left V 2 bases short and J 3 bases short, with 8 bases between. The CDR3 totals 14 residues. Germline CDR1 and CDR2: MNHEY and SVGAGI. CDR3 in amino acids: CASSYTGFNQPQHF. CDR3 bases: TGTGCCAGCAGTTACACCGGGTTCAATCAGCCCCAGCATTTT.

The chain recombines TRBV5-1 with TRBJ2-5; 7 bases match TRBD1. Losses at the gene ends were 1 base for V and 0 bases for J; bases not matched to a gene: 6. The CDR3 contains 16 residues. Looked up from germline, CDR1 is SGHRS and CDR2 is YFSETQ. CDR3 amino acids: CASSLRGQRYQETQYF. CDR3 sequence (DNA): TGCGCCAGCAGCTTGCGGGGACAGCGCTACCAAGAGACCCAGTACTTC. Full variable domain (missing parts from reference TRBV5-1 and TRBJ2-5): KAGVTQTPRYLIKTRGQQVTLSCSPISGHRSVSWYQQTPGQGLQFLFEYFSETQRNKGNFPGRFSGRQFSNSRSEMNVSTLELGDSALYLCASSLRGQRYQETQYFGPGTRLLVL.

The chain uses TRBV19 and TRBJ2-2; 15 bases match TRBD2. The V and J ends lost 5 bases and 8 bases, in that order; junction bases with no gene match: 3. The CDR3 runs 15 residues. Per the germline V gene, CDR1 is LNHDA and CDR2 is SQIVND (reference sequence). Here the CDR3 reads CASSSGLAGGGELFF. As DNA, the CDR3 is TGTGCCAGTAGTTCGGGACTAGCGGGAGGTGGGGAGCTGTTTTTT.

This sequence joins TRBV18 and TRBJ1-2, with a tentative D call TRBD1 (5 bases). Germline CDR1 is KGHSH and CDR2 is LQKENI. This CDR3 region has 13 residues. The V and J ends lost 2 bases and 8 bases respectively, with 12 bases between them. This chain's CDR3 is CASSPNRGQGYTF. The CDR3 nucleotides read TGTGCCAGCTCACCAAATAGGGGCCAGGGCTACACCTTC.